The TCR beta chain described here comes from a study of T-cell memory formation after mild COVID-19. As for the study in general: Clusters of TCRs were largely donor specific. Whole-study results and caveats: Cross-reactive memory appears to have joined, as suggested by some responding clones showing up in pre-infection memory.

This CDR3 spans 15 amino acids. Germline trimming cut 7 bases from V and 8 bases from J; bases unmatched to any gene: 12. Constant-segment-primed 5'RACE gave TCR alpha and TCR beta cDNA libraries with sample barcodes and UMIs. In TCRdb, the 5' RACE reads were re-called with MiXCR into one record per CDR3 protein. The sample records 340,000 or so distinct CDR3 sequences, under 15% being singletons. As concerns this clonotype: Its antigen is unidentified.

The specimen sequenced was PBMCs or a T cell subset sorted from them (not recorded which). This receptor was obtained from a man aged 18 to 35 who had mild COVID-19 (a few samples of this study predate the infection). Cell type and time point are not known. The rearrangement joins TRBV12-3 or TRBV12-4 to TRBJ2-1, with TRBD2 matching over 9 bases. CDR3 region: CASIPTGTSIHEQFF. In nucleotides, the CDR3 is TGTGCCAGCATTCCTACCGGGACTAGCATCCATGAGCAGTTCTTC.